This T cell receptor beta chain was sequenced during a study of T-cell reconstitution after alpha-beta-depleted transplantation in children. TCRbeta library construction was performed incorporating unique molecular identifiers. In TCRdb, the PCR reads were re-called with MiXCR into one record per CDR3 protein. The sample includes hundreds of thousands of distinct CDR3 sequences, about 12% of them seen just once. Trimming removed 2 bases from V and 5 bases from J; junction bases left unmatched: 4. CDR1 SGHRS and CDR2 YFSETQ come from the germline V gene. The CDR3 contains 14 residues. The chain links TRBV5-1 to TRBJ2-7, with 10 bases lining up with TRBD2. The TCR comes from a human donor who donated a stem cell graft to a child with acute lymphoblastic leukemia. The material was PBMCs from the stem cell graft donor, obtained from the stem cell graft. The CDR3 DNA follows: TGCGCCAGCAGCTTTGCTAGCGGGAGTCACGAGCAGTACTTC. Translation gives CASSFASGSHEQYF.